The rows below give T cell receptor beta chains drawn from one sample of a study of blood T cell repertoires in COVID-19. The protocol was immunoSEQ multiplex PCR, while the TCRdb copy is restricted to in-frame clones and leaves out a portion. The data contain 200,000 to 250,000 clones, roughly 80% of them singletons. The sample was peripheral blood. Receptors were obtained from a woman older than 75 with COVID-19, enrolled during active disease. The CDR3 runs from the conserved cysteine through the conserved F or W. D genes are given only for firm matches. Where a row states a size, it is once, few, many or the class of an expanded clone; other rows omit it.

v_call: TRBV27; clone_size: -; d_call: TRBD1; j_call: TRBJ2-3; cdr3_nt: TGTGCCAGCAGCTCGGACAGGGGGAACCGGGATACGCAGTATTTT; cdr3_aa: CASSSDRGNRDTQYF
v_call: TRBV6-6; clone_size: -; d_call: -; j_call: TRBJ2-2; cdr3_nt: TGTGCCAGCAGTTATCGGGGGGCCTCTATAGGCGGGGAGCTGTTTTTT; cdr3_aa: CASSYRGASIGGELFF
v_call: TRBV28; clone_size: -; d_call: -; j_call: TRBJ2-7; cdr3_nt: TGTGCCAGCAGGGGTTTGGGGGAGGCTAACCACGAGCAGTACTTC; cdr3_aa: CASRGLGEANHEQYF
v_call: TRBV7-9; clone_size: -; d_call: -; j_call: TRBJ1-6; cdr3_nt: TGTGCCAGCACCCCTTTAGTAGGCAGTAGCTCACCCCTCCACTTT; cdr3_aa: CASTPLVGSSSPLHF
v_call: TRBV28; clone_size: -; d_call: -; j_call: TRBJ2-5; cdr3_nt: TGTGCCAGCAGTTTAGGGGGGACAGTAGAGACCCAGTACTTC; cdr3_aa: CASSLGGTVETQYF
v_call: TRBV14; clone_size: -; d_call: TRBD1; j_call: TRBJ2-5; cdr3_nt: TGTGCCAGCAGCCGGACAGGGTCCGAGACCCAGTACTTC; cdr3_aa: CASSRTGSETQYF
v_call: TRBV5-1; clone_size: few; d_call: -; j_call: TRBJ2-7; cdr3_nt: TGCGCCAGCAGCGGACAGTCCCCCTACTACGAGCAGTACTTC; cdr3_aa: CASSGQSPYYEQYF
v_call: TRBV5-1; clone_size: -; d_call: -; j_call: TRBJ1-5; cdr3_nt: TGCGCCAGCGGCACTAGGCAACCAGCCCAGCATTTT; cdr3_aa: CASGTRQPAQHF
v_call: TRBV19; clone_size: -; d_call: TRBD1; j_call: TRBJ1-1; cdr3_nt: TGTGCCAGTATGGCCCAGGGGGCACAGAACACTGAAGCTTTCTTT; cdr3_aa: CASMAQGAQNTEAFF
v_call: TRBV5-1; clone_size: -; d_call: -; j_call: TRBJ2-4; cdr3_nt: TGCGCCAGCAGCCCCTCGACAGGAAACATTCAGTACTTC; cdr3_aa: CASSPSTGNIQYF
v_call: TRBV6-5; clone_size: -; d_call: -; j_call: TRBJ1-2; cdr3_nt: TGTGCCAGTTTACAGGGAAGTGCTAACTATGGCTACACCTTC; cdr3_aa: CASLQGSANYGYTF
v_call: TRBV6-5; clone_size: -; d_call: -; j_call: TRBJ1-1; cdr3_nt: TGTGCCAGCAGCACTCCTTCCGGGACTGAAGCTTTCTTT; cdr3_aa: CASSTPSGTEAFF
v_call: TRBV24-1; clone_size: -; d_call: TRBD2; j_call: TRBJ2-5; cdr3_nt: TGTGCCACCAGTGGGACTAGCGGGCCCGAGGTGGAGACCCAGTACTTC; cdr3_aa: CATSGTSGPEVETQYF
v_call: TRBV9; clone_size: -; d_call: TRBD2; j_call: TRBJ2-1; cdr3_nt: TGTGCCAGCAGCGTTAGCGGGATTGTGTACAATGAGCAGTTCTTC; cdr3_aa: CASSVSGIVYNEQFF
v_call: TRBV6-6; clone_size: -; d_call: TRBD2; j_call: TRBJ2-5; cdr3_nt: TGTGCCAGCAGTCCCACTAGCGGGGGGGAGACCCAGTACTTC; cdr3_aa: CASSPTSGGETQYF
v_call: TRBV3-1/TRBV3-2; clone_size: once; d_call: TRBD1; j_call: TRBJ1-2; cdr3_nt: TGTGCCAGCAGAGACAGGGCTTGGTATGGCTACACCTTC; cdr3_aa: CASRDRAWYGYTF
v_call: TRBV9; clone_size: few; d_call: -; j_call: TRBJ2-5; cdr3_nt: TGTGCCAGCAGCGTAGCGGGGGACCGGGGAGTGACCCAGTACTTC; cdr3_aa: CASSVAGDRGVTQYF
v_call: TRBV4-1; clone_size: -; d_call: TRBD2; j_call: TRBJ2-1; cdr3_nt: TGCGCCAGCAGCCAAAAGCCTAGCGGGAGCGATGAGCAGTTCTTC; cdr3_aa: CASSQKPSGSDEQFF
v_call: TRBV28; clone_size: -; d_call: -; j_call: TRBJ1-2; cdr3_nt: TGTGCCAGCGCTGGGATAGGGGTCATGTATGGCTACACCTTC; cdr3_aa: CASAGIGVMYGYTF
v_call: TRBV27; clone_size: -; d_call: TRBD1; j_call: TRBJ2-7; cdr3_nt: TGTGCCAGCAAACCGGGACAGCGGCCCTACGAGCAGTACTTC; cdr3_aa: CASKPGQRPYEQYF
v_call: TRBV7-2; clone_size: -; d_call: -; j_call: TRBJ2-3; cdr3_nt: TGTGCCAGCAGCTTAGCGTGGACTGGCACAGATACGCAGTATTTT; cdr3_aa: CASSLAWTGTDTQYF
v_call: TRBV7-8; clone_size: -; d_call: TRBD1; j_call: TRBJ1-2; cdr3_nt: TGTGCCAGCAGCTTGGGACAGGGAGTACGCGGCTACACCTTC; cdr3_aa: CASSLGQGVRGYTF
v_call: TRBV7-3; clone_size: -; d_call: TRBD1; j_call: TRBJ2-2; cdr3_nt: TGTGCCAGCAGCTTAGGTTACAACAGGGGGCGAACCGGGGAGCTGTTTTTT; cdr3_aa: CASSLGYNRGRTGELFF
v_call: TRBV6-2/TRBV6-3; clone_size: few; d_call: -; j_call: TRBJ2-7; cdr3_nt: TGTGCCAGCAGTTACTCTCAAACCTACGAGCAGTACTTC; cdr3_aa: CASSYSQTYEQYF
v_call: TRBV2; clone_size: -; d_call: -; j_call: TRBJ2-5; cdr3_nt: TGTGCCAGCAAGTTCAGGGAGACCCAGTACTTC; cdr3_aa: CASKFRETQYF
v_call: TRBV12-3/TRBV12-4; clone_size: few; d_call: -; j_call: TRBJ1-1; cdr3_nt: TGTGCCAGCAGCTCTCGTACTGAAGCTTTCTTT; cdr3_aa: CASSSRTEAFF